These T cell receptor beta chains were read from a single sample in a study of human T cells and chemical hapten exposure. TCRdb called the RACE reads again in MiXCR, with one record for every CDR3 protein. The sample holds under 300,000 distinct CDR3 sequences, approximately 7.5% seen once. The sequenced sample was whole blood, obtained in connection with sensitization to the hapten diphenylcyclopropenone (DPC). Receptors originate from a man aged 18-30 years with alopecia areata. Some clones in this sample may be carry-over from other donors' samples. CDR3s include the opening cysteine and the closing phenylalanine or tryptophan. A D gene is named only where the DNA matches it firmly. The size entry is marked missing in some rows and otherwise reads once, few, many or a size class.

v_gene	abundance	d_gene	j_gene	CDR3aa	CDR3nt
TRBV6-5	-	-	TRBJ2-1	CASNRGNEQFF	TGTGCCAGCAATAGGGGGAATGAGCAGTTCTTC
TRBV2	-	TRBD1	TRBJ2-3	CASDVTGLHTDTRYF	TGTGCCAGTGACGTGACAGGGCTGCACACAGATACGCGGTATTTT
TRBV6-5	-	-	TRBJ1-2	CASSSHRTVAYGYTF	TGTGCCAGCAGTTCTCATCGGACGGTGGCCTATGGCTACACCTTC
TRBV27	few	TRBD2	TRBJ2-1	CASSLPTSGGQGSYNEQFF	TGTGCCAGCAGTTTACCGACTAGCGGGGGGCAGGGATCCTACAATGAGCAGTTCTTC
TRBV18	few	-	TRBJ2-3	CASSPGGQDTQYF	TGTGCCAGCTCACCAGGGGGGCAAGATACGCAGTATTTT
TRBV20-1	many	-	TRBJ1-1	CSALSGGIKTEAFF	TGCAGTGCCCTCTCGGGGGGTATAAAGACTGAAGCTTTCTTT
TRBV5-1	few	-	TRBJ1-1	CASSSANRVKAFF	TGCGCCAGCAGCTCAGCAAACAGGGTGAAAGCTTTCTTT
TRBV6-4	many	TRBD2	TRBJ2-7	CASSGGQGGSYEQYF	TGTGCCAGCAGTGGTGGCCAGGGAGGGTCCTACGAGCAGTACTTC
TRBV28	-	TRBD1	TRBJ2-3	CASDRDTDTQYF	TGTGCCAGTGACAGGGACACAGATACGCAGTATTTT
TRBV11-2	-	-	TRBJ2-3	CASSLRSYTDTQYF	TGTGCCAGCAGCTTACGGAGTTACACAGATACGCAGTATTTT
TRBV12-5	few	-	TRBJ2-5	CASGNRDLRWRETQYF	TGTGCTAGTGGCAACCGGGACCTCCGCTGGAGAGAGACCCAGTACTTC
TRBV5-6	few	TRBD2	TRBJ2-3	CASSLSSSGGAGTDTQYF	TGTGCCAGCAGCTTGAGCTCTAGCGGGGGGGCCGGCACAGATACGCAGTATTTT
TRBV6-2/TRBV6-3	few	TRBD1	TRBJ2-7	CASSQPIDRAYEQYF	TGTGCCAGCAGTCAACCGATCGACAGGGCCTACGAGCAGTACTTC
TRBV3-1	many	-	TRBJ2-2	CASSLPQGRNTGELFF	TGTGCCAGCAGCTTACCGCAGGGTAGAAACACCGGGGAGCTGTTTTTT
TRBV10-3	few	-	TRBJ2-4	CAISESRGGTGNIQYF	TGTGCCATCAGTGAGTCACGAGGGGGGACTGGAAACATTCAGTACTTC
TRBV25-1	many	-	TRBJ1-2	CASSESGIRGGYTF	TGTGCCAGCAGTGAATCGGGGATCAGGGGTGGCTACACCTTC
TRBV4-2	few	-	TRBJ2-5	CASSQGQAQETQYF	TGTGCCAGCAGCCAAGGACAGGCCCAAGAGACCCAGTACTTC
TRBV6-4	few	-	TRBJ2-1	CASSDRRGSLYNEQFF	TGTGCCAGCAGTGACCGTAGGGGGTCCCTCTACAATGAGCAGTTCTTC
TRBV7-9	-	TRBD2	TRBJ2-5	CASSSRLAGGPEETQYF	TGTGCCAGCAGCTCCAGACTAGCGGGGGGGCCCGAAGAGACCCAGTACTTC
TRBV3-1	many	-	TRBJ1-2	CASSQAWDLTF	TGTGCCAGCAGCCAAGCCTGGGACCTTACCTTC
TRBV6-5	many	TRBD1	TRBJ1-1	CASSYEGTGGFEAFF	TGTGCCAGCAGTTACGAAGGGACAGGGGGGTTTGAAGCTTTCTTT
TRBV20-1	few	TRBD2	TRBJ2-1	CSATSGASSYNEQFF	TGCAGTGCTACCAGCGGGGCCAGCTCCTACAATGAGCAGTTCTTC
TRBV7-2	few	-	TRBJ2-3	CASSSGRLGERAQYF	TGTGCCAGCAGCTCCGGACGTCTGGGGGAGAGGGCGCAGTATTTT
TRBV27	-	-	TRBJ1-6	CASSDYGGSPLHF	TGTGCCAGCAGTGACTACGGAGGTTCACCCCTCCACTTT
TRBV7-2	few	-	TRBJ1-2	CASSSDGINYGYTF	TGTGCCAGCAGCTCCGACGGGATTAACTATGGCTACACCTTC
TRBV5-1	-	-	TRBJ2-7	CASSVGPISYEQYF	TGCGCCAGCAGCGTCGGACCGATCTCCTACGAGCAGTACTTC
TRBV3-1	few	-	TRBJ2-7	CASSQGTVSYEQYF	TGTGCCAGCAGCCAAGGGACGGTTTCCTACGAGCAGTACTTC
TRBV2	-	-	TRBJ2-2	CASRLDGGLFF	TGTGCCAGCAGGCTCGACGGGGGGCTGTTTTTT
TRBV4-2	few	-	TRBJ2-5	CASSQLTGQETQYF	TGTGCCAGCAGCCAACTGACAGGACAAGAGACCCAGTACTTC
TRBV24-1	-	-	TRBJ2-3	CATSSGALKFSTDTQYF	TGTGCCACGAGTTCAGGGGCACTTAAATTTAGCACAGATACGCAGTATTTT
TRBV11-2	few	-	TRBJ2-3	CASNIRTGTDTQYF	TGTGCCAGCAATATAAGGACGGGCACAGATACGCAGTATTTT
TRBV21-1	few	-	TRBJ1-1	CASSIHRDRGNTEAFF	TGTGCCAGCAGCATTCACCGGGACAGGGGGAACACTGAAGCTTTCTTT
TRBV7-3	many	-	TRBJ1-1	CASSLNSRAEAFF	TGTGCCAGCAGCTTAAATAGCCGGGCTGAAGCTTTCTTT
TRBV11-3	once	TRBD1	TRBJ2-7	CASSYRGSPYEQYF	TGTGCCAGCAGCTACAGGGGATCCCCCTACGAGCAGTACTTC
TRBV25-1	few	TRBD1	TRBJ1-2	CASSITRGGQAPNYGYTF	TGTGCCAGCAGTATTACGAGAGGAGGACAGGCTCCTAACTATGGCTACACCTTC
TRBV7-3	-	-	TRBJ2-1	CASSLILGGSEQFF	TGTGCCAGCAGCTTAATTTTAGGGGGAAGTGAGCAGTTCTTC
TRBV7-2	many	-	TRBJ1-5	CASSSQMTGLQPQHF	TGTGCCAGCAGCTCTCAGATGACAGGTCTACAGCCCCAGCATTTT
TRBV4-3	few	TRBD1	TRBJ2-7	CASTPGGQGPYEQYF	TGCGCCAGCACCCCAGGGGGACAGGGTCCCTACGAGCAGTACTTC
TRBV5-1	-	-	TRBJ2-3	CASSTPSGRTDTQYF	TGCGCCAGCTCCACGCCCTCAGGGCGCACAGATACGCAGTATTTT
TRBV29-1	few	TRBD1	TRBJ1-6	CSVATGDNSPLHF	TGCAGCGTTGCTACAGGGGATAATTCACCCCTCCACTTT
TRBV24-1	many	-	TRBJ2-2	CATSSDTGELFF	TGTGCCACCAGCTCAGACACCGGGGAGCTGTTTTTT
TRBV20-1	-	-	TRBJ1-4	CSAHDSEKLFF	TGCAGTGCTCACGACAGCGAAAAACTGTTTTTT
TRBV6-2/TRBV6-3	few	-	TRBJ2-1	CASSYSHRDFEVAGSDNEQFF	TGTGCCAGCAGTTACTCCCACCGGGACTTTGAGGTAGCAGGTTCTGACAATGAGCAGTTCTTC
TRBV21-1	few	-	TRBJ1-1	CASSKARNTEAFF	TGTGCCAGCAGCAAAGCCAGGAACACTGAAGCTTTCTTT
TRBV20-1	-	-	TRBJ2-7	CSASISPSYEQYF	TGCAGTGCTAGTATAAGCCCCTCCTACGAGCAGTACTTC
TRBV7-8	many	TRBD1	TRBJ1-2	CASSPRTGENYGYTF	TGTGCCAGCAGCCCGAGGACAGGCGAGAACTATGGCTACACCTTC
TRBV12-3/TRBV12-4	many	-	TRBJ2-7	CASSKTDSDYEQYF	TGTGCCAGCAGTAAGACTGATTCGGACTACGAGCAGTACTTC
TRBV6-1	few	-	TRBJ1-4	CASNGPRNEKLFF	TGTGCCAGCAACGGCCCCCGGAATGAAAAACTGTTTTTT
TRBV27	-	-	TRBJ2-2	CASSFEGVGELFF	TGTGCCAGCAGTTTCGAGGGAGTAGGGGAGCTGTTTTTT
TRBV10-3	-	TRBD2	TRBJ2-1	CAISALGTSGANEQFF	TGTGCCATCAGTGCCCTGGGGACTAGCGGGGCCAATGAGCAGTTCTTC
TRBV27	few	-	TRBJ1-5	CASSLSPRGHQPQHF	TGTGCCAGCAGTTTATCTCCCAGGGGCCATCAGCCCCAGCATTTT